This TCR beta chain was captured in a study of T-cell memory formation after mild COVID-19. On the study more broadly: TCR clusters mostly belonged to single donors.

It was 5'RACE with constant-segment primers that produced the TCR alpha and TCR beta cDNA libraries, which carried sample barcodes and UMIs. TCRdb itself ran the 5' RACE reads through MiXCR, one entry per CDR3 protein. The sample has approximately 490,000 distinct CDR3 sequences; around 20% are singletons. The J segment lost 0 bases and the V segment lost 0 bases, leaving 7 bases of the junction unmatched. Germline V gene lookup returns CDR1 MGHRA and CDR2 YSYEKL. This CDR3 region has 19 residues. Study outcomes and limitations: Proof of SARS-CoV-2 specificity was absent for the second-wave clones that crested on day 37.

This clonotype was observed a few times. Its target is not known. The chain joins TRBV4-1 to TRBJ2-7; TRBD2 aligns across 14 bases. The sequenced material came from PBMCs or a T cell subset sorted from them (not recorded which). The origin of this receptor is an adult woman who had mild COVID-19 (a few samples of this study predate the infection). Cell type and time point are not known. The CDR3 nucleotides are TGCGCCAGCAGCCAAGAGGGACTAGCGGGGGTCAGCAGCTCCTACGAGCAGTACTTC. Translating it yields CASSQEGLAGVSSSYEQYF.